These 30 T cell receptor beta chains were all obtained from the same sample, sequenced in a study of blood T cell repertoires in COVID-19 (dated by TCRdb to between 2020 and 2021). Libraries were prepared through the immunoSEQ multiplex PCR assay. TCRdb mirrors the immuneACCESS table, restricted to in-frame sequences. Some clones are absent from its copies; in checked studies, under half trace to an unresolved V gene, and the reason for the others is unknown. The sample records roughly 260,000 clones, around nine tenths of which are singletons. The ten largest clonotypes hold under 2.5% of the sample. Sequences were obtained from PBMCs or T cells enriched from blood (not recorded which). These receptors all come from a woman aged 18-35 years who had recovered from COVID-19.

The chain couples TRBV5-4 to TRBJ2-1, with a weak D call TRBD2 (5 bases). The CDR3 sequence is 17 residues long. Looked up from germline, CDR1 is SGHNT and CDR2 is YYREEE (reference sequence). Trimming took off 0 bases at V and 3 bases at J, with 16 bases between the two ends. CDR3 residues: CASSLGGRGYSYNEQFF. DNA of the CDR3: TGTGCCAGCAGCTTGGGAGGACGGGGTTATAGCTACAATGAGCAGTTCTTC.

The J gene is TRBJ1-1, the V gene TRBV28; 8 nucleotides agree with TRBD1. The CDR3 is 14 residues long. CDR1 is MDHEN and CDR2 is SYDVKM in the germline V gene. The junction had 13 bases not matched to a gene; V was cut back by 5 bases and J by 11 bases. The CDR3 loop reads CASSAGQGPRLAFF. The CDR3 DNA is TGTGCCAGCAGTGCCGGACAGGGCCCTAGATTGGCTTTCTTT.

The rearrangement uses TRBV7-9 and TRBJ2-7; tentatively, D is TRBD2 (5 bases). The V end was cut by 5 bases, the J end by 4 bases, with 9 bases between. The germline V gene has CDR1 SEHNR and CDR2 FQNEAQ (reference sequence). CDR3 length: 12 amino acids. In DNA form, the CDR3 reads TGTGCCAGCAGCGGGAGCATGTACGAGCAGTACTTC. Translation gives CASSGSMYEQYF.

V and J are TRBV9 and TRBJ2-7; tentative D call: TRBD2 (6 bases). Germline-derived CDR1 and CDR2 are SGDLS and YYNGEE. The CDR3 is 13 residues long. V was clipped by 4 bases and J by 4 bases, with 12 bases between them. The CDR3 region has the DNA TGTGCCAGCAGCTCGGAGGGCCAATACGAGCAGTACTTC. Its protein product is CASSSEGQYEQYF.

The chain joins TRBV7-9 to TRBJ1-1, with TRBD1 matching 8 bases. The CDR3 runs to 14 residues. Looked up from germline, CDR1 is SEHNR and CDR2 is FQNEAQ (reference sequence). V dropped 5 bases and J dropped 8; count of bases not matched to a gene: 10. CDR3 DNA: TGTGCCAGCAGCGACCTTGGTGGGACAGGAGAAGCTTTCTTT. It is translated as CASSDLGGTGEAFF. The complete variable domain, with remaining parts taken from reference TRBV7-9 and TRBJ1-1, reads DTGVSQNPRHKITKRGQNVTFRCDPISEHNRLYWYRQTLGQGPEFLTYFQNEAQLEKSRLLSDRFSAERPKGSFSTLEIQRTEQGDSAMYLCASSDLGGTGEAFFGQGTRLTVV.

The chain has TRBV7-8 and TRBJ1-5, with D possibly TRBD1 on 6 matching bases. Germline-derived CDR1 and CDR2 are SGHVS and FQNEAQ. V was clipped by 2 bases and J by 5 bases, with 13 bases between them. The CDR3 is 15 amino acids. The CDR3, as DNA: TGTGCCAGCAGCTTATCGGACAGAACCCATCAGCCCCAGCATTTT. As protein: CASSLSDRTHQPQHF.

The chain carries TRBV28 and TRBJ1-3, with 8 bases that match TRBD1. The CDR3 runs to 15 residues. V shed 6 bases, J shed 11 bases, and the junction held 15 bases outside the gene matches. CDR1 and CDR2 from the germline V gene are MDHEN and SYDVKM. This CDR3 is CASSKDRAYGEAIYF. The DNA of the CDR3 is TGTGCCAGCAGCAAGGACAGGGCCTACGGAGAGGCCATATATTTT.

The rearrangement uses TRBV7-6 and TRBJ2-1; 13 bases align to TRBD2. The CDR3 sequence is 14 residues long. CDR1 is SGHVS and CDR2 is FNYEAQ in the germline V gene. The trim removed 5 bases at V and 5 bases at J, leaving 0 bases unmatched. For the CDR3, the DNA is TGTGCCAGCAGCGGGACTAGCGGGAACAATGAGCAGTTCTTC. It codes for CASSGTSGNNEQFF.

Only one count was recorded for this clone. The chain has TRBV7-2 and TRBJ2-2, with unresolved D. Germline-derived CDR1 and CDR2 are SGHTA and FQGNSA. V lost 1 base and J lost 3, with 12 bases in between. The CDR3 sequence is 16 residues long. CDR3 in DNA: TGTGCCAGCAGCTTAGACAGCCGAGAACACACCGGGGAGCTGTTTTTT. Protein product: CASSLDSREHTGELFF.

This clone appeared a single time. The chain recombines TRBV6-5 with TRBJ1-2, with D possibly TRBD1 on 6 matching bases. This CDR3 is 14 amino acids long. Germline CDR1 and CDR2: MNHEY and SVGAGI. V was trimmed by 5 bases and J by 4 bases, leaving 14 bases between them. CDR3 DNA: TGTGCCAGCAGTCGGACCCACAGGGCCTATGGCTACACCTTC. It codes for CASSRTHRAYGYTF.

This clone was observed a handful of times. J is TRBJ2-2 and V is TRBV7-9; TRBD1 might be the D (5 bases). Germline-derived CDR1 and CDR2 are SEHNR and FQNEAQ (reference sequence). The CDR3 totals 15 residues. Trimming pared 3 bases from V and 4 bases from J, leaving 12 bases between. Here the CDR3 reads CASSFPRVSTGELFF. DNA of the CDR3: TGTGCCAGCAGCTTCCCCAGGGTGAGCACCGGGGAGCTGTTTTTT.

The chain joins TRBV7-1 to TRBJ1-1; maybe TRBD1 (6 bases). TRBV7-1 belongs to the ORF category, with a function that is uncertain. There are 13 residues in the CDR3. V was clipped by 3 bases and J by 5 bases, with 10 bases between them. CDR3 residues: CASSSRGWTEAFF. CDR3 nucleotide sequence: TGTGCCAGCAGCTCCAGGGGTTGGACTGAAGCTTTCTTT.

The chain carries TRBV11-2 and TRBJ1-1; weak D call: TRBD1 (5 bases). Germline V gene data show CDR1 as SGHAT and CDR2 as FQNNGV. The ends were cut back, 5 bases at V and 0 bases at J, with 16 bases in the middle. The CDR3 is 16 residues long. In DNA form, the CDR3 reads TGTGCCAGCAGCCAGTCCCGTCCAGGGATGAACACTGAAGCTTTCTTT. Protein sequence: CASSQSRPGMNTEAFF.

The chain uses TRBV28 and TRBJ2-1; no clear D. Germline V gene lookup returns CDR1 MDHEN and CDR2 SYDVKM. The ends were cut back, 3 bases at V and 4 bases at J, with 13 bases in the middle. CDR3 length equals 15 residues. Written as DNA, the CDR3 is TGTGCCAGCAGTTTCAGGTCCTATCTTTACAATGAGCAGTTCTTC. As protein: CASSFRSYLYNEQFF.

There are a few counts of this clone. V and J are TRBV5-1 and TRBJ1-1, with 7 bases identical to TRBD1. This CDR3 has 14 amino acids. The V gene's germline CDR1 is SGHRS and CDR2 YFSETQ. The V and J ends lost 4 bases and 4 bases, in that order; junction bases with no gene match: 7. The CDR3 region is CASSGNRGGTEAFF. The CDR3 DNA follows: TGCGCCAGCAGCGGCAACAGGGGCGGCACTGAAGCTTTCTTT.

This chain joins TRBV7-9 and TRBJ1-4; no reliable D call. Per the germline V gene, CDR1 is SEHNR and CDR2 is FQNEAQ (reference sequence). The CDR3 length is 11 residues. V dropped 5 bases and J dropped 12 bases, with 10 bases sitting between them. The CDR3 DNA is TGTGCCAGCAGCGGAGGGTCAGAACTGTTTTTT. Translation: CASSGGSELFF.

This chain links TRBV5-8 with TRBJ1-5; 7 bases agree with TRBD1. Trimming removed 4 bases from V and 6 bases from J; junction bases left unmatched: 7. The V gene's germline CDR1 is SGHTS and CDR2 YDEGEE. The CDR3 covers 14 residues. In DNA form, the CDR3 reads TGTGCCAGCAGCCCCGACAGGGTGGGTCAGCCCCAGCATTTT. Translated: CASSPDRVGQPQHF.

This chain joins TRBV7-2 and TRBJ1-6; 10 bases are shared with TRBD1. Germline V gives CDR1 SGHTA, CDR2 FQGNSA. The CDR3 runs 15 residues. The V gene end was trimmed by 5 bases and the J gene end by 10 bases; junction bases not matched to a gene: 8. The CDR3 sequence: CASSQTGTGVSPLHF. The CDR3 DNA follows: TGTGCCAGCAGCCAAACCGGGACAGGGGTATCACCCCTCCACTTT.

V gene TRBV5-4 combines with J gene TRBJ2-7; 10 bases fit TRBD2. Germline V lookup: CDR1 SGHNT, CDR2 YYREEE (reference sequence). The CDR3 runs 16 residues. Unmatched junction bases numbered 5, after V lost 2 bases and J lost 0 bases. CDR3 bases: TGTGCCAGCAGCTTTTCCGCTAGCGGGAGCTCCTACGAGCAGTACTTC. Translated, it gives CASSFSASGSSYEQYF.

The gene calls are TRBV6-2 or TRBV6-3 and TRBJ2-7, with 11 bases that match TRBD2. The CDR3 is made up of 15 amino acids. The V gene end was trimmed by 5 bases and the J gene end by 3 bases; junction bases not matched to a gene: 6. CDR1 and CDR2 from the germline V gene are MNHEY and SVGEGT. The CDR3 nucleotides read TGTGCCAGCAGTCCGAGACTAGCGGGGAGCTACGAGCAGTACTTC. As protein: CASSPRLAGSYEQYF.

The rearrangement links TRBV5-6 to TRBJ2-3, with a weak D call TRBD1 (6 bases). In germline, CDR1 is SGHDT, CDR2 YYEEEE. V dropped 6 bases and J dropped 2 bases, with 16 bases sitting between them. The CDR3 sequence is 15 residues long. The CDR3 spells CASTAGTLITDTQYF. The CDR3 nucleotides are TGTGCCAGCACGGCCGGGACACTAATCACAGATACGCAGTATTTT. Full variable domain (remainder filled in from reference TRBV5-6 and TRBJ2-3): DAGVTQSPTHLIKTRGQQVTLRCSPKSGHDTVSWYQQALGQGPQFIFQYYEEEERQRGNFPDRFSGHQFPNYSSELNVNALLLGDSALYLCASTAGTLITDTQYFGPGTRLTVL.

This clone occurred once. The CDR3 nucleotides read TGCGCCAGCAGCTTGGCAGGGGGTGATGAAAAACTGTTTTTT. It codes for CASSLAGGDEKLFF. The V and J genes are TRBV5-1 and TRBJ1-4; TRBD1 agrees at 7 bases. CDR1 and CDR2 from the germline V gene are SGHRS and YFSETQ. The CDR3 is made up of 14 amino acids. V shed 0 bases and J 6 bases; nucleotides not matched to a gene: 2. Full variable domain (rest looked up from reference TRBV5-1 and TRBJ1-4): KAGVTQTPRYLIKTRGQQVTLSCSPISGHRSVSWYQQTPGQGLQFLFEYFSETQRNKGNFPGRFSGRQFSNSRSEMNVSTLELGDSALYLCASSLAGGDEKLFFGSGTQLSVL.

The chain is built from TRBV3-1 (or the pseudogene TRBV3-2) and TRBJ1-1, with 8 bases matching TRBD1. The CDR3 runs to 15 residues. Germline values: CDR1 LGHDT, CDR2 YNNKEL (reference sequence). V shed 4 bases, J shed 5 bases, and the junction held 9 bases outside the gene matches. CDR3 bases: TGTGCCAGCAGCCCAACAGACAGGGGTCGGACTGAAGCTTTCTTT. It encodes CASSPTDRGRTEAFF.

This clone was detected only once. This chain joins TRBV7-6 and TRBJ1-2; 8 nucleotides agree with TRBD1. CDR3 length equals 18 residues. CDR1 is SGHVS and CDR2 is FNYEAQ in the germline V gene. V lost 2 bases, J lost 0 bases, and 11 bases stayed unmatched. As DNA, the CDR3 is TGTGCCAGCAGCTTAAATGGAAACAGGGGGAGTACTAACTATGGCTACACCTTC. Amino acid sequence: CASSLNGNRGSTNYGYTF.

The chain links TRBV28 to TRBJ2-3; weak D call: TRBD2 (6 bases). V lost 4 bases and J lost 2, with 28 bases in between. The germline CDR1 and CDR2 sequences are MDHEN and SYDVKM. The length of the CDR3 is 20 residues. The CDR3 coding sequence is TGTGCCAGCAGTTCTCAGACCCGTGGGAGTTGGCGGGGTATCACAGATACGCAGTATTTT. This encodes CASSSQTRGSWRGITDTQYF.

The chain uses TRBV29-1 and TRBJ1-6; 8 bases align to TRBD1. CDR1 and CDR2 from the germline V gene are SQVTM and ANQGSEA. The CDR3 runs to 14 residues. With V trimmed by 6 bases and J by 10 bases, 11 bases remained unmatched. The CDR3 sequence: CSVRLTGVNSPLHF. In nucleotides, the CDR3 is TGCAGCGTCCGGTTGACAGGGGTCAACTCACCCCTCCACTTT.

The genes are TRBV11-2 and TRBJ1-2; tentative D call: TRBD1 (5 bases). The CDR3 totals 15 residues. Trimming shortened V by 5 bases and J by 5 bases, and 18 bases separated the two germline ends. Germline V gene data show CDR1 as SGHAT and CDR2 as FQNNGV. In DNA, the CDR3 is TGTGCCAGCAGCCCCAGTAGCGGGACCCATTATGGCTACACCTTC. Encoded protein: CASSPSSGTHYGYTF.

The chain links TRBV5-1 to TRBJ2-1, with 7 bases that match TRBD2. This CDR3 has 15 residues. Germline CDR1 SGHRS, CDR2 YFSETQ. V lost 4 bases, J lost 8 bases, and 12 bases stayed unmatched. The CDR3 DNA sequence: TGCGCCAGCAGCGCCCGTTGGCGGGAGATTGATGAGCAGTTCTTC. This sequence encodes CASSARWREIDEQFF.

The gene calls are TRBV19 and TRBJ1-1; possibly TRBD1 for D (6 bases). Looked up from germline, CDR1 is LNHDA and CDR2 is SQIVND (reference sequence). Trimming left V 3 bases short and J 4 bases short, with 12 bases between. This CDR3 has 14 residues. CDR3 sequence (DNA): TGTGCCAGTAGTATCCAGGGGATGGGCACTGAAGCTTTCTTT. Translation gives CASSIQGMGTEAFF.

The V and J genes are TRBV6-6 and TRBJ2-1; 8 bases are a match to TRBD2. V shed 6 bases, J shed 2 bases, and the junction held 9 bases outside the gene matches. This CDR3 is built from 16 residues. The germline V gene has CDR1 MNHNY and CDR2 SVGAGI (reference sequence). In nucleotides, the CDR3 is TGTGCCAGCAGCGACATCTCCGGGGGGGCCTACAATGAGCAGTTCTTC. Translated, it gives CASSDISGGAYNEQFF.